Presented here are 16 T cell receptor beta chains from one specimen sequenced in a study of blood T cell repertoires in COVID-19. This table comes from immunoSEQ multiplex PCR, and its TCRdb copy is limited to in-frame clones, with some not included. This sample carries 250,000 or so clones, 80% to 90% of them seen once, and the ten largest clones take 3.1%. Sequenced: PBMCs or T cells enriched from blood (not recorded which). The receptor set was obtained from a woman in her thirties or forties who had been exposed to COVID-19.

The chain carries TRBV3-1 (or the pseudogene TRBV3-2) and TRBJ1-1; D gene unclear. V lost 4 bases to trimming and J lost 0 bases, with 9 bases between them. The CDR3 sequence is 14 residues long. Germline-derived CDR1 and CDR2 are LGHDT and YNNKEL (reference sequence). This CDR3 is CASSPTQVNTEAFF. The CDR3 coding sequence is TGTGCCAGCAGCCCTACCCAGGTGAACACTGAAGCTTTCTTT.

A single count supports this clone. This sequence joins TRBV27 and TRBJ1-5, with TRBD1 matching 9 bases. From germline, CDR1 is MNHEY and CDR2 SMNVEV (reference sequence). This CDR3 spans 16 amino acids. Trimming removed 4 bases from V and 0 bases from J; junction bases left unmatched: 4. CDR3 loop: CASSSGTGYSNQPQHF. The CDR3, as DNA: TGTGCCAGCAGTTCCGGGACAGGGTATAGCAATCAGCCCCAGCATTTT.

This rearrangement joins TRBV19 to TRBJ1-1; TRBD1 is a possible D gene (6 bases). The V and J ends lost 5 bases and 1 base respectively, with 17 bases between them. Germline CDR1 is LNHDA and CDR2 is SQIVND (reference sequence). This CDR3 has 16 amino acids. The CDR3 nucleotides read TGTGCCAGTAGTCCCCCTCTCGGCAGGGGGAACACTGAAGCTTTCTTT. Translation gives CASSPPLGRGNTEAFF.

The rearrangement links TRBV6-2 or TRBV6-3 to TRBJ1-1, with D possibly matching TRBD1 (6 bases). The V gene's germline CDR1 is MNHEY and CDR2 SVGEGT. Trimming stripped 2 bases from V and 6 bases from J, with 10 bases between. The CDR3 has 13 residues. CDR3 region: CASSYRGYAEAFF. The CDR3 region has the DNA TGTGCCAGCAGTTACAGGGGGTACGCTGAAGCTTTCTTT.

The V gene is TRBV4-3, the J gene TRBJ1-4; a possible D gene is TRBD1 (5 bases). V was cut by 0 bases and J by 0 bases, with 14 bases left in between. Looked up from germline, CDR1 is LGHNA and CDR2 is YSLEER. This CDR3 is built from 18 residues. The CDR3, as DNA: TGCGCCAGCAGCCAAGAGTTTTCAGGGCTTGCAACTAATGAAAAACTGTTTTTT. The encoded protein is CASSQEFSGLATNEKLFF.

This clone was counted once. The chain employs TRBV5-8 and TRBJ2-2; TRBD1 matches 7 bases. CDR1 and CDR2 from the germline V gene are SGHTS and YDEGEE. The V gene end was trimmed by 1 base and the J gene end by 6 bases; junction bases not matched to a gene: 12. The CDR3 loop spans 17 amino acids. The CDR3 protein is CASSLPVGGRGAGELFF. The CDR3, as DNA: TGTGCCAGCAGCTTGCCCGTAGGGGGCAGGGGCGCCGGGGAGCTGTTTTTT.

The V and J genes are TRBV15 and TRBJ1-2; TRBD1 aligns across 9 bases. The germline gives CDR1 LNHNV, CDR2 YYDKDF (reference sequence). The CDR3 spans 15 residues. V trimming: 0 bases; J trimming: 6 bases; junction bases outside the gene matches: 5. The CDR3 sequence: CATSRDNRGLNGYTF. The CDR3 DNA is TGTGCCACCAGCAGAGATAACAGGGGGCTCAATGGCTACACCTTC.

This clone was seen repeatedly, ten times or more. The V and J genes are TRBV28 and TRBJ2-2, with 9 bases identical to TRBD1. The trim removed 5 bases at V and 4 bases at J, leaving 5 bases unmatched. The germline V gene encodes CDR1 MDHEN and CDR2 SYDVKM. The CDR3 is 15 amino acids. In DNA, the CDR3 is TGTGCCAGCAGTACAGGGGGCGGCGTCACCGGGGAGCTGTTTTTT. Protein sequence: CASSTGGGVTGELFF.

The chain is built from TRBV11-2 and TRBJ1-2; D uncertain. V was cut by 5 bases and J by 8 bases, with 12 bases left in between. The CDR3 runs 12 residues. Germline V CDR1 and CDR2: SGHAT, FQNNGV. CDR3 coding DNA: TGTGCCAGCAGCCCTCTTGGGCCCGGCTACACCTTC. Amino acids: CASSPLGPGYTF.

This chain joins TRBV6-1 and TRBJ2-3; unclear D gene. Germline lookup yields CDR1 MNHNS and CDR2 SASEGT. With 1 base removed from V and 0 bases from J, the gap between germline ends came to 8 bases. This CDR3 is built from 15 residues. CDR3 loop: CASSEGQASTDTQYF. The CDR3 bases are TGTGCCAGCAGTGAAGGACAAGCTAGCACAGATACGCAGTATTTT.

The V gene is TRBV19, the J gene TRBJ2-5; 7 bases line up with TRBD1. The V segment lost 5 bases and the J segment 2 bases; nucleotides outside the gene matches: 2. CDR3 size: 13 residues. Per the germline V gene, CDR1 is LNHDA and CDR2 is SQIVND (reference sequence). The chain's CDR3 is CASSGGQQETQYF. The CDR3 nucleotides read TGTGCCAGTAGTGGGGGACAGCAAGAGACCCAGTACTTC.

V and J are TRBV12-3 or TRBV12-4 and TRBJ1-2; 7 nucleotides align to TRBD1. V lost 8 bases, J lost 8 bases, and 8 bases stayed unmatched. The CDR3 covers 12 residues. The CDR3 sequence: CASEQGLSGYTF. CDR3 sequence (DNA): TGTGCCAGCGAACAGGGGTTGAGCGGCTACACCTTC.

This clone was counted a single time. J is TRBJ2-3 and V is TRBV3-1 (or the pseudogene TRBV3-2), with D possibly being TRBD2 (5 bases). CDR3 length equals 12 residues. The V and J ends lost 4 bases and 10 bases respectively, with 12 bases between them. Germline-derived CDR1 and CDR2 are LGHDT and YNNKEL (reference sequence). CDR3 protein: CASSLSLGAQYF. The CDR3 nucleotides read TGTGCCAGCAGCCTCTCCCTCGGGGCGCAGTATTTT.

CDR3 protein: CASSRNNEQFF. For the CDR3, the DNA is TGTGCCAGCAGTCGTAACAATGAGCAGTTCTTC. The chain recombines TRBV12-3 or TRBV12-4 with TRBJ2-1, with D hard to call. The V and J ends lost 5 bases and 5 bases respectively, with 4 bases between them. This CDR3 has 11 residues.

This clone appeared a single time. V is TRBV4-2 and J is TRBJ1-6; D gene ambiguous. The V and J ends lost 1 base and 14 bases respectively, with 6 bases between them. The CDR3 length is 11 residues. CDR1 and CDR2 (germline): LGHNA, YNFKEQ. DNA of the CDR3: TGTGCCAGCAGCCAAGGGGAGGCCCTCCACTTT. This gives the protein CASSQGEALHF.

The chain has TRBV6-6 and TRBJ2-5; no reliable D call. This CDR3 is 14 amino acids long. V lost 4 bases, J lost 6 bases, and 15 bases lay in between. The germline CDR1 and CDR2 sequences are MNHNY and SVGAGI (reference sequence). The chain's CDR3 is CASSSRLELQTQYF. CDR3 bases: TGTGCCAGCAGTTCACGTCTGGAGCTCCAGACCCAGTACTTC.